The 6 T cell receptor beta chains below were found in one sample sequenced in a study of T cell responses to AZD1222 COVID-19 vaccine. TCRdb's copy holds only in-frame clones and misses some; the assay was immunoSEQ multiplex PCR. This sample has around 120,000 clones, with more than 85% found just once. The input for sequencing was peripheral blood, taken 28 days after the second AZD1222 dose. These receptors originate from an adult who received the AZD1222 COVID-19 vaccine.

The genes are TRBV25-1 and TRBJ1-4; a possible D gene is TRBD1 (6 bases). Germline V CDR1 and CDR2: MGHDK, SYGVNS. This CDR3 has 15 amino acids. V lost 6 bases, J lost 8 bases, and 19 bases lay in between. The CDR3 spells CASSQWGTSAEKLFF. Here the CDR3 DNA reads TGTGCCAGCAGCCAATGGGGGACATCCGCGGAAAAACTGTTTTTT.

The chain is built from TRBV15 and TRBJ2-2; maybe TRBD2 (5 bases). Trimming left V 1 base short and J 6 bases short, with 15 bases between. Germline V gene lookup returns CDR1 LNHNV and CDR2 YYDKDF (reference sequence). This CDR3 spans 16 amino acids. This chain's CDR3 is CATSRGGIPIAGELFF. CDR3 DNA sequence: TGTGCCACCAGCAGAGGAGGGATACCTATAGCCGGGGAGCTGTTTTTT.

The rearrangement uses TRBV18 and TRBJ2-5; D remains unclear. The V end lost 3 bases, the J end lost 3 bases, and 8 bases lay between the germline ends. The CDR3 is made up of 13 amino acids. CDR1 and CDR2 from the germline V gene are KGHSH and LQKENI. This CDR3 is CASSPLAKETQYF. The CDR3 DNA reads as TGTGCCAGCTCACCTCTGGCCAAAGAGACCCAGTACTTC.

DNA of the CDR3: TGTGCCAGCAGCGGGGACAGGGGCGCTTTGTACACTGAAGCTTTCTTT. This gives the protein CASSGDRGALYTEAFF. The chain couples TRBV5-5 to TRBJ1-1; 10 bases map to TRBD1. The V gene end was trimmed by 4 bases and the J gene end by 3 bases; junction bases not matched to a gene: 9. The CDR3 totals 16 residues. CDR1 SGHKS and CDR2 YYEKEE come from the germline V gene (reference sequence).

The chain carries TRBV6-5 and TRBJ1-6; D gene ambiguous. This CDR3 has 13 residues. Germline values: CDR1 MNHEY, CDR2 SVGAGI. Deletions cut 8 bases from V and 11 bases from J, with 16 bases between. CDR3 protein: CASGRSTVPPLHF. DNA of the CDR3: TGTGCCAGCGGACGGTCAACAGTCCCACCCCTCCACTTT.

The chain joins TRBV23-1 to TRBJ2-7; D is ambiguous. TRBV23-1 is filed as an ORF, its function uncertain. The CDR3 consists of 14 residues. Trimming left V 6 bases short and J 0 bases short, with 12 bases between. In nucleotides, the CDR3 is TGCGCCAGCAGGGAAGGGTCTGACTCCTACGAGCAGTACTTC. It encodes CASREGSDSYEQYF.